Presented here are 3 T cell receptor beta chains from one specimen sequenced in a study of PD-1 blockade in mismatch repair-deficient tumors. Using immunoSEQ multiplex PCR, the repertoire was profiled, and TCRdb retains in-frame clones only, with some absent. Of tens of thousands of clones in the sample, approximately 90% were seen once. The sample was peripheral blood, taken 52 weeks after starting pembrolizumab. Receptors originate from an adult with mismatch repair-deficient cancer.

The chain couples TRBV6-1 to TRBJ2-5; TRBD1 aligns across 7 bases. The CDR3 consists of 14 residues. Germline V gene lookup returns CDR1 MNHNS and CDR2 SASEGT. Unmatched junction bases numbered 9, after V lost 6 bases and J lost 5 bases. CDR3: CASSRGTDWETQYF. As DNA, the CDR3 is TGTGCCAGCAGCAGGGGGACGGATTGGGAGACCCAGTACTTC.

The chain has TRBV6-5 and TRBJ2-1, with 8 bases identical to TRBD1. J gave up 4 bases and V 6 bases, and 8 bases lay outside the gene matches. Looked up from germline, CDR1 is MNHEY and CDR2 is SVGAGI. The CDR3 has 15 residues. The CDR3 protein is CASRPGQGSYNEQFF. DNA for the CDR3: TGTGCCAGCAGGCCCGGACAGGGCTCGTACAATGAGCAGTTCTTC.

With respect to this clone: One junction end does not reproduce the germline sequence, and a read error may be involved. V is TRBV7-7 and J is TRBJ1-1; no reliable D call. The CDR3 loop spans 19 amino acids. Germline values: CDR1 SSHAT, CDR2 FNYEAQ (reference sequence). In nucleotides, the CDR3 is TGTGCTAGCATCACCGTCGGCTCGATTTCCCTTAATCAGAACACTGAAGCTTTCTTT. Amino acid sequence: CASITVGSISLNQNTEAFF.